What follows are 20 T cell receptor beta chains derived from one specimen sequenced in a study of T cell repertoires in cytomegalovirus infection. Their specific antigens are unknown. TCRdb reprocessed the reads with MiXCR, giving one entry per CDR3 protein. The sample shows about 900,000 distinct CDR3 sequences, about a third of them seen only once. The source was cultured CD8+ T cells from PBMCs, collected from culture after CMV antigen stimulation. The receptor set was obtained from a human donor in good health (CMV status not recorded). Some clones in this sample may be carry-over from other donors' samples.

The rearrangement joins TRBV20-1 to TRBJ1-4, with D perhaps matching TRBD1 (5 bases). CDR1 and CDR2 (germline): DFQATT, SNEGSKA (reference sequence). V was cut by 0 bases and J by 11 bases, with 13 bases left in between. The CDR3 length is 13 residues. The chain's CDR3 is CSAREGGFEKLFF. For the CDR3, the DNA is TGCAGTGCTAGAGAGGGGGGTTTCGAGAAACTGTTTTTT.

CDR3 DNA sequence: TGTGCCAGCAGTGGCGGCATAAGCTCCTACAATGAGCAGTTCTTC. As protein: CASSGGISSYNEQFF. The rearrangement links TRBV6-1 to TRBJ2-1; D gene uncertain. V was cut by 4 bases and J by 0 bases, with 10 bases left in between. The CDR3 has 15 amino acids. From germline, CDR1 is MNHNS and CDR2 SASEGT.

The chain joins TRBV6-1 to TRBJ1-6; the match to TRBD1 covers 9 bases. This CDR3 is built from 16 residues. Trimming removed 8 bases from V and 5 bases from J; junction bases left unmatched: 10. The germline CDR1 and CDR2 sequences are MNHNS and SASEGT. The CDR3 loop reads CASWDLGQGDNSPLHF. CDR3 DNA: TGTGCCAGCTGGGATTTGGGACAGGGCGATAATTCACCCCTCCACTTT.

This clonotype was seen a few times. The chain combines TRBV9 with TRBJ1-1; perhaps TRBD1 as D (6 bases). V was cut by 4 bases and J by 1 base, with 17 bases left in between. CDR3 length: 16 residues. CDR1 and CDR2 (germline): SGDLS, YYNGEE. The CDR3 DNA reads as TGTGCCAGCAGCCCAACCCAGCGGGGGCGGAACACTGAAGCTTTCTTT. It encodes CASSPTQRGRNTEAFF.

In its sample, this clonotype was seen a few times. This chain joins TRBV19 and TRBJ1-1; D is ambiguous. The germline V and J ends were trimmed by 7 bases and 1 base, with 7 bases remaining between them. The CDR3 sequence is 12 residues long. Looked up from germline, CDR1 is LNHDA and CDR2 is SQIVND (reference sequence). Here the CDR3 reads CASIAENTEAFF. As DNA, the CDR3 is TGTGCCAGTATAGCTGAGAACACTGAAGCTTTCTTT.

This clonotype was counted at least ten times. The V gene is TRBV27, the J gene TRBJ1-5; tentative D call: TRBD1 (5 bases). Trimming shortened V by 6 bases and J by 0 bases, and 9 bases separated the two germline ends. The germline V gene encodes CDR1 MNHEY and CDR2 SMNVEV (reference sequence). The CDR3 contains 14 residues. The CDR3 coding sequence is TGTGCCAGCAGCCAGGGTTATAGCAATCAGCCCCAGCATTTT. It is translated as CASSQGYSNQPQHF.

J is TRBJ2-3 and V is TRBV10-3; a possible D gene is TRBD2 (5 bases). V was pared by 2 bases and J by 0 bases, with 9 bases between. This CDR3 has 15 amino acids. The germline gives CDR1 ENHRY, CDR2 SYGVKD. As DNA, the CDR3 is TGTGCCATCAGTGAGGAGGGTGGTAGCACAGATACGCAGTATTTT. Translation: CAISEEGGSTDTQYF.

The rearrangement joins TRBV19 to TRBJ1-2; D is undetermined. Deletions cut 6 bases from V and 5 bases from J, with 7 bases between. Per germline, CDR1 LNHDA and CDR2 SQIVND (reference sequence). The CDR3 extends over 11 amino acids. CDR3 DNA: TGTGCCAGTAGCCCAAGTTATGGCTACACCTTC. This encodes CASSPSYGYTF.

This chain links TRBV6-2 or TRBV6-3 with TRBJ2-3; D not resolved. Germline CDR1 and CDR2: MNHEY and SVGEGT. V dropped 7 bases and J dropped 5 bases, with 13 bases sitting between them. There are 13 residues in the CDR3. The CDR3: CASTPSVGDTQYF. In nucleotides, the CDR3 is TGTGCCAGCACTCCCTCGGTTGGAGATACGCAGTATTTT.

A few counts support this clonotype. The chain couples TRBV12-3 or TRBV12-4 to TRBJ1-2, with D unclear. The CDR3 consists of 12 residues. The V gene lost 9 bases and the J gene lost 5 bases, with 13 bases spanning the gap. This chain's CDR3 is CASNSGLYGYTF. The CDR3 nucleotides are TGTGCCAGTAATAGCGGGCTATATGGCTACACCTTC.

This clonotype was counted only a few times. V gene TRBV10-3 combines with J gene TRBJ2-3; 13 positions agree with TRBD2. The CDR3 is made up of 15 amino acids. J was trimmed by 5 bases and V by 6 bases; bases with no gene match: 5. Germline CDR1 ENHRY, CDR2 SYGVKD. The CDR3 loop is CAIRGTSGVQDTQYF. The CDR3 DNA sequence: TGTGCCATCAGGGGGACTAGCGGGGTTCAAGATACGCAGTATTTT.

The chain joins TRBV27 to TRBJ1-5; 7 bases map to TRBD1. The length of the CDR3 is 14 residues. The germline CDR1 and CDR2 sequences are MNHEY and SMNVEV (reference sequence). The trim removed 5 bases at V and 6 bases at J, leaving 7 bases unmatched. CDR3 DNA: TGTGCCAGCAGTACAGGGGCCGGCGTTCAGCCCCAGCATTTT. The encoded protein is CASSTGAGVQPQHF.

This clonotype was seen only a few times. The chain has TRBV6-1 and TRBJ1-2; 7 bases are shared with TRBD1. The CDR3 consists of 16 residues. Germline values: CDR1 MNHNS, CDR2 SASEGT. V lost 8 bases and J lost 1; bases outside the gene matches: 13. In DNA form, the CDR3 reads TGTGCCAGCTGGGACAGCCGTACTTTCTATAACTATGGCTACACCTTC. Translated: CASWDSRTFYNYGYTF.

This clonotype was detected many times. This CDR3 is CASSLQGESGYTF. DNA of the CDR3: TGTGCCAGCAGCTTACAGGGGGAGAGTGGCTACACCTTC. The rearrangement uses TRBV7-9 and TRBJ1-2; 7 bases are shared with TRBD1. This CDR3 comprises 13 residues. CDR1 SEHNR and CDR2 FQNEAQ come from the germline V gene (reference sequence). V lost 2 bases and J lost 7; bases outside the gene matches: 4.

This clonotype was found a few times. V usage is TRBV11-3 and J usage is TRBJ1-1; D possibly corresponds to TRBD1 (6 bases). Trimming left V 4 bases short and J 10 bases short, with 16 bases between. This CDR3 comprises 13 residues. CDR1 and CDR2 (germline): SGHNT, YENEEA. This chain's CDR3 is CASSSQGPEAAFF. The CDR3 nucleotides read TGTGCCAGCAGCTCTCAGGGGCCAGAGGCAGCTTTCTTT.

This clonotype was detected ten times or more. The chain has TRBV7-6 and TRBJ1-1; the match to TRBD1 covers 9 bases. This CDR3 is 13 amino acids long. The ends lost 5 bases at V and 8 bases at J; junction bases unmatched: 6. Germline V gives CDR1 SGHVS, CDR2 FNYEAQ. CDR3 sequence (DNA): TGTGCCAGCAGCGCCACAGGGGGCTCGGAAGCTTTCTTT. This codes for CASSATGGSEAFF.

Remarks on this clonotype: The missing conserved phenylalanine or tryptophan at the end of this CDR3 makes a read error likely. This chain joins TRBV5-8 and TRBJ1-1; tentative D call: TRBD1 (6 bases). The V and J ends lost 0 bases and 3 bases respectively, with 15 bases between them. There are 16 residues in the CDR3. From germline, CDR1 is SGHTS and CDR2 YDEGEE. The CDR3 DNA reads as TGTGCCAGCAGCTTGGGTACCGGGACATTGGACACTGAAGCTTTCTCT. Protein product: CASSLGTGTLDTEAFS.

V usage is TRBV9 and J usage is TRBJ1-5; D remains ambiguous. The V gene's germline CDR1 is SGDLS and CDR2 YYNGEE. V gave up 4 bases and J gave up 4 bases, with 15 bases separating them. The CDR3 length is 15 residues. The DNA for the CDR3 is TGTGCCAGCAGCCCCACGGGGAGGGCTAATCAGCCCCAGCATTTT. It translates to CASSPTGRANQPQHF.

This clonotype was seen ten or more times. The V gene is TRBV6-2 or TRBV6-3, the J gene TRBJ1-2; TRBD1 is a possible D gene (5 bases). The V end lost 0 bases, the J end lost 6 bases, and 8 bases lay between the germline ends. The germline V gene encodes CDR1 MNHEY and CDR2 SVGEGT. The CDR3 sequence is 13 residues long. CDR3 protein: CASSYSGTDGYTF. In DNA, the CDR3 is TGTGCCAGCAGTTACTCCGGGACCGATGGCTACACCTTC.

V gene TRBV4-1 combines with J gene TRBJ2-2, with D possibly TRBD1 on 5 matching bases. Looked up from germline, CDR1 is MGHRA and CDR2 is YSYEKL. The CDR3 consists of 14 residues. Between the trimmed V and J ends, which lost 5 bases and 4 bases, there was a span of 11 bases. CDR3 nucleotide sequence: TGCGCCAGCAGCTTAATAAGGGGCACCGGGGAGCTGTTTTTT. This translates into CASSLIRGTGELFF.